This TCR beta chain comes out of a study of regulatory T cells in long-lasting Graves disease. Study-wide context: Antithyroid drug intake by newly diagnosed Graves' patients had lasted under 3 months.

Assembly of TCR beta libraries relied on iRepertoire HTBI primers together with Arm-PCR of CDR3 regions. TCRdb reprocessed the multiplex PCR reads with MiXCR, giving one entry per CDR3 protein. This table holds roughly 500,000 distinct CDR3 sequences, 13% to 15% found once. Time point denoted: newly diagnosed GD, antithyroid drugs for less than 3 months. Isolated PBMC RNA provided the starting material for the TCR library. This clonotype was seen ten or more times. The antigen remains undetermined. From germline, CDR1 is KGHDR and CDR2 SFDVKD. Trimming removed 1 base from V and 3 bases from J, with 12 bases in between. This CDR3 has 16 residues. Study-wide results and caveats: Persistent patients shared under 3,000 public clonotypes among themselves. Newly diagnosed patients shared fewer, at under 1,000. When disease was persistent, TRBV28, TRBJ1-2 and TRBJ2-5 were the favored segments.

The same sample was also used in a study of T cells in Graves' hyperthyroidism and ophthalmopathy. That work adds: On the basis of clinical symptoms, serum thyroxine and TRAb, thyroid ultrasound and orbital computed tomography, diagnoses were made.

The sequenced sample was peripheral blood mononuclear cells (PBMCs), obtained at new diagnosis, from a patient treated with antithyroid drugs. V gene TRBV24-1 combines with J gene TRBJ2-1; tentatively, D is TRBD2 (6 bases). The TCR comes from a woman in her forties or fifties with Graves disease. CDR3 region: CATSDFGREDYNEQFF. The CDR3 coding sequence is TGTGCCACCAGTGATTTCGGCAGGGAGGACTACAATGAGCAGTTCTTC.